Below, one T cell receptor (beta chain) is given with its context. The sample comes from a study of blood T cell repertoires in COVID-19. This table comes from immunoSEQ multiplex PCR, and its TCRdb copy is limited to in-frame clones, with some not included. The sample has around 200,000 clones, 80% to 90% seen once; the top ten hold less than 1.5%. The CDR3 is made up of 17 amino acids. Trimming removed 4 bases from V and 1 base from J; junction bases left unmatched: 10. CDR1 is SGHRS, CDR2 YFSETQ, per germline. This sequence joins TRBV5-1 and TRBJ2-4; 8 bases align to TRBD1. The TCR comes from a man aged 30 to 45 who had recovered from COVID-19. Sequenced input: PBMCs or T cells enriched from blood (not recorded which). CDR3 region: CASSADLGTGAKNIQYF. The DNA for the CDR3 is TGCGCCAGCAGCGCGGACCTAGGGACAGGTGCCAAAAACATTCAGTACTTC.